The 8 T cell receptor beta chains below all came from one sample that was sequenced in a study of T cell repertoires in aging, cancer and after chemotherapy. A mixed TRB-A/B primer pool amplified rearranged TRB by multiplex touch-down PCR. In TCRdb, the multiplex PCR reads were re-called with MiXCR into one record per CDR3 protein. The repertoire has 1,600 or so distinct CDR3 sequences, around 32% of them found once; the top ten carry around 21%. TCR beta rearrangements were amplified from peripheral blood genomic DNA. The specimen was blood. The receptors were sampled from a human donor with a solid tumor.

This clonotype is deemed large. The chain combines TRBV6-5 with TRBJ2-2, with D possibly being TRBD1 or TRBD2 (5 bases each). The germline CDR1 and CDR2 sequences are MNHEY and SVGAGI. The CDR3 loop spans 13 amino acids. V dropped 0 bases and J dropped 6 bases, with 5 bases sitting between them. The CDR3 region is CASSYSGPGELFF. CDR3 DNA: TGTGCCAGCAGTTACTCGGGACCCGGGGAGCTGTTTTTT.

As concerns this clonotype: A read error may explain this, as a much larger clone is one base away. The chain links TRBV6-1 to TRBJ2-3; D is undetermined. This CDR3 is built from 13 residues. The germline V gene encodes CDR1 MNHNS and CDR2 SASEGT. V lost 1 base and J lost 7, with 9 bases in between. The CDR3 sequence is CASSEGRSHTQYF. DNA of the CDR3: TGTGCCAGCAGTGAAGGACGGTCACATACGCAGTATTTT.

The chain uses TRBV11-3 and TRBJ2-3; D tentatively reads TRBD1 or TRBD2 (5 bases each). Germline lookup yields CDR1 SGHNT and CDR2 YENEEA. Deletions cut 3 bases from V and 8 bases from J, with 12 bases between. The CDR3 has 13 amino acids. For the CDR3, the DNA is TGTGCCAGCAGCTTCCGGGACGGAGGTACGCAGTATTTT. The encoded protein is CASSFRDGGTQYF. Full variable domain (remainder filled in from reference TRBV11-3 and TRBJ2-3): EAGVVQSPRYKIIEKKQPVAFWCNPISGHNTLYWYLQNLGQGPELLIRYENEEAVDDSQLPKDRFSAERLKGVDSTLKIQPAELGDSAVYLCASSFRDGGTQYFGPGTRLTVL.

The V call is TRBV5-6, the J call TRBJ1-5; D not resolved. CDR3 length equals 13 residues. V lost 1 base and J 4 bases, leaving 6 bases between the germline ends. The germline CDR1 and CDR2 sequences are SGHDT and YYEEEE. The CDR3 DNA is TGTGCCAGCAGCTTGCAAGAAAATCAGCCCCAGCATTTT. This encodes CASSLQENQPQHF. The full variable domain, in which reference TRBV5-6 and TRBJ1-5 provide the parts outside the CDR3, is DAGVTQSPTHLIKTRGQQVTLRCSPKSGHDTVSWYQQALGQGPQFIFQYYEEEERQRGNFPDRFSGHQFPNYSSELNVNALLLGDSALYLCASSLQENQPQHFGDGTRLSIL.

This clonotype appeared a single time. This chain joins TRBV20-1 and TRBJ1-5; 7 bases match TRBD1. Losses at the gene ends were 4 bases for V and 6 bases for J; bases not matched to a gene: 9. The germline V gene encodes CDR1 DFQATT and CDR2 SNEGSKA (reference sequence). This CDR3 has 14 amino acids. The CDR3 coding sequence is TGCAGTGCTATGGAAGGACAGGAGGCTCAGCCCCAGCATTTT. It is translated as CSAMEGQEAQPQHF.

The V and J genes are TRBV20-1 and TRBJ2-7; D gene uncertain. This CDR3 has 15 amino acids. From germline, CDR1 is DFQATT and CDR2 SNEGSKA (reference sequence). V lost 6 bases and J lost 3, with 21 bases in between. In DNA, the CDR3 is TGCAGTGCCACGTACCTCAGGAATTCGAGCTACGAGCAGTACTTC. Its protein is CSATYLRNSSYEQYF.

Here the CDR3 DNA reads TGCAGTGCTAAGGACAGGCCGTTTGGACCCCTCCACTTT. As protein: CSAKDRPFGPLHF. The chain joins TRBV20-1 to TRBJ1-6; 7 bases fit TRBD1. Germline CDR1 is DFQATT and CDR2 is SNEGSKA (reference sequence). The CDR3 contains 13 residues. V was pared by 4 bases and J by 12 bases, with 9 bases of the junction left unmatched.

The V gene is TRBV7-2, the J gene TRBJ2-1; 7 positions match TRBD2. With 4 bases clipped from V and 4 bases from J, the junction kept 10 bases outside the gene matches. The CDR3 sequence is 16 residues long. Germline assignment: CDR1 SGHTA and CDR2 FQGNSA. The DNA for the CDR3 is TGTGCCAGCAGCTCCACTAGCGTTAGGCCATACAATGAGCAGTTCTTC. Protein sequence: CASSSTSVRPYNEQFF.